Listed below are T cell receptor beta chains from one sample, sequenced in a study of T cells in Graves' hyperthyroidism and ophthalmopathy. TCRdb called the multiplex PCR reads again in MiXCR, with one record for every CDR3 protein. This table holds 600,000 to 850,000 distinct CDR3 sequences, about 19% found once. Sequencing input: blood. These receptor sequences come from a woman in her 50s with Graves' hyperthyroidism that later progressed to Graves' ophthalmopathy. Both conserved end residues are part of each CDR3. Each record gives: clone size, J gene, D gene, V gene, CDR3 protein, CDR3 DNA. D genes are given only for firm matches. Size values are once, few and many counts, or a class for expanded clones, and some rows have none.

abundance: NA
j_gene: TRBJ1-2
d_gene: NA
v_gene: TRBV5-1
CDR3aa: CASSRLGGNYGYTF
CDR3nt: TGCGCCAGCAGCCGTCTCGGCGGGAACTATGGCTACACCTTC

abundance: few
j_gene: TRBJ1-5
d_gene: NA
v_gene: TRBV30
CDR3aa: CAWSVRGYSNQPQHF
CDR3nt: TGTGCCTGGAGTGTACGGGGATATAGCAATCAGCCCCAGCATTTT

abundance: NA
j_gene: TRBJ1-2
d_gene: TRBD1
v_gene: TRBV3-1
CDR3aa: CASRWTGGDGYTF
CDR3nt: TGTGCCAGCAGGTGGACAGGGGGTGATGGCTACACCTTC

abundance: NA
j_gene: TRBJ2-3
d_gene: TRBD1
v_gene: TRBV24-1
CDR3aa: CATSGVRDRGPGDTQYF
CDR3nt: TGTGCCACCAGTGGTGTCCGGGACAGGGGGCCGGGGGATACGCAGTATTTT

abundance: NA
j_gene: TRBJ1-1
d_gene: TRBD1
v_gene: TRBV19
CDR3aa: CASSGTRTGPDTEAFF
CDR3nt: TGTGCCAGTAGTGGGACCCGGACAGGGCCGGACACTGAAGCTTTCTTT

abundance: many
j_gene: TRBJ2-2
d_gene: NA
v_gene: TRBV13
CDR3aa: CASSQGSANTGELFF
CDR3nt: TGTGCCAGCAGCCAAGGGAGTGCGAACACCGGGGAGCTGTTTTTT

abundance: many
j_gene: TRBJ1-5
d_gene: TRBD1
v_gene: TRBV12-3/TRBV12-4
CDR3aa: CASSLTGEDQPQHF
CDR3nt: TGTGCCAGCAGTTTAACAGGGGAGGATCAGCCCCAGCATTTT

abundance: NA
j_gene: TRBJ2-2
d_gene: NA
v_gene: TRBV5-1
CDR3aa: CASSLSAENTGELFF
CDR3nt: TGCGCCAGCAGCTTGTCTGCGGAGAACACCGGGGAGCTGTTTTTT

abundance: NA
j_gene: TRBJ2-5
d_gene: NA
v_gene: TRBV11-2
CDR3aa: CASSKGVRETQYF
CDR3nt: TGTGCCAGCAGCAAAGGGGTTCGAGAGACCCAGTACTTC

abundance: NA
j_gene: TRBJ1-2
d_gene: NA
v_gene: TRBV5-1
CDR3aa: CASGGVSYGYTF
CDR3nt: TGCGCCAGCGGAGGAGTTTCCTATGGCTACACCTTC

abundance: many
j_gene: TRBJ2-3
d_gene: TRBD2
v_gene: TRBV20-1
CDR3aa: CSARRTSGNTDTQYF
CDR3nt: TGCAGTGCGCGCAGGACTAGCGGGAACACAGATACGCAGTATTTT

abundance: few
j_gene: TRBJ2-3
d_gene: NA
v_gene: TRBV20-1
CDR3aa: CSAPPPGGFTDTQYF
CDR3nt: TGCAGTGCGCCCCCCCCGGGCGGATTCACAGATACGCAGTATTTT

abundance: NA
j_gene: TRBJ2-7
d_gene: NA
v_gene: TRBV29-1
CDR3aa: CSVGPDTQVEQYF
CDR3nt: TGCAGCGTTGGACCGGACACCCAAGTCGAGCAGTACTTC

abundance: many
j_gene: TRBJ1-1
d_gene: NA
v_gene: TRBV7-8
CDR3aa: CASSQDTGLGTEAFF
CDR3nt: TGTGCCAGCAGCCAAGATACGGGACTAGGGACTGAAGCTTTCTTT

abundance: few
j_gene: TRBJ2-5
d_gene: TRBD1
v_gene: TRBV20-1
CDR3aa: CSASDDFGQGAGETQYF
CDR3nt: TGCAGTGCTAGCGATGACTTTGGACAGGGGGCAGGAGAGACCCAGTACTTC

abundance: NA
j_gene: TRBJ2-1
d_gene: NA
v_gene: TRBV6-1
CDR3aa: CASSVRGSSYNEQFF
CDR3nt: TGTGCCAGCAGTGTGAGGGGCTCATCCTACAATGAGCAGTTCTTC

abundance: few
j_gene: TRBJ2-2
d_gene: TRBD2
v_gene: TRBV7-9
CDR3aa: CASSPPRGSGASNTGELFF
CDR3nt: TGTGCCAGCAGCCCCCCCCGGGGGAGCGGGGCCTCGAACACCGGGGAGCTGTTTTTT

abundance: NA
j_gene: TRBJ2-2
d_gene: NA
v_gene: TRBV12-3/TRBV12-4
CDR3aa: CASSLLENGELFF
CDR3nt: TGTGCCAGCAGTTTACTAGAGAACGGGGAGCTGTTTTTT

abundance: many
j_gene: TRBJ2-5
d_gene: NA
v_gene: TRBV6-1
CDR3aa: CASSEVYVQETQYF
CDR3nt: TGTGCCAGCAGTGAAGTTTACGTCCAAGAGACCCAGTACTTC

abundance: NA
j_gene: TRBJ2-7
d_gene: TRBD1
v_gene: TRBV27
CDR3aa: CASSATGGSSYEQYF
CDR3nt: TGTGCCAGCAGTGCGACAGGGGGTAGCTCCTACGAGCAGTACTTC

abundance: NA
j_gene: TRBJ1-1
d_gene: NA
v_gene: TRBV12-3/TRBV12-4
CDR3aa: CASSPDGLEAFF
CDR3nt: TGTGCCAGCAGTCCGGACGGACTTGAAGCTTTCTTT

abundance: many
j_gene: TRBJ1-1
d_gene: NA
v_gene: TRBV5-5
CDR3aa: CASSFSGGHTEAFF
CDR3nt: TGTGCCAGCAGTTTCTCCGGTGGTCACACTGAAGCTTTCTTT

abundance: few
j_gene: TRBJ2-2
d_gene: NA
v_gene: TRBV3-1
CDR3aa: CASSQDGVGLVNTGELFF
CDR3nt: TGTGCCAGCAGCCAAGATGGGGTGGGGCTAGTGAACACCGGGGAGCTGTTTTTT

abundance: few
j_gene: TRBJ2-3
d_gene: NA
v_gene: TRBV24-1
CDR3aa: CATRDRFTDTQYF
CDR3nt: TGTGCCACCAGGGACAGATTCACAGATACGCAGTATTTT

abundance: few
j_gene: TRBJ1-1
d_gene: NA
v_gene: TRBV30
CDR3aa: CAWARGNTEAFF
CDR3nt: TGTGCCTGGGCCCGCGGCAACACTGAAGCTTTCTTT

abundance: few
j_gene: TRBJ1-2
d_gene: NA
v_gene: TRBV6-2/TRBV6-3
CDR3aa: CASSHKPGRHNYGYTF
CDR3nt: TGTGCCAGCAGTCACAAGCCGGGACGTCATAACTATGGCTACACCTTC